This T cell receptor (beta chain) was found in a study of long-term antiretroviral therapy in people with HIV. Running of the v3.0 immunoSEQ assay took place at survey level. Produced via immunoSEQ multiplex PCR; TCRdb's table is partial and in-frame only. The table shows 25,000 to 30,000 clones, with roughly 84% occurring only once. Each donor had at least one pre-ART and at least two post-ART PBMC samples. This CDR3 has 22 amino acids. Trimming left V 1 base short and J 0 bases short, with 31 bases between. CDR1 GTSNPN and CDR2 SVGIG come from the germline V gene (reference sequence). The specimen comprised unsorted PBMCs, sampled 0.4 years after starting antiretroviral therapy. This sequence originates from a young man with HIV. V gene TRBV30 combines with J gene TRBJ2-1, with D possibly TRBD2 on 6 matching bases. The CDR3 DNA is TGTGCCTGGAGTGCCCTCGGGGGAGGTGGGGCCGTACGTTCGTGCTCCTACAATGAGCAGTTCTTC. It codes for CAWSALGGGGAVRSCSYNEQFF.